Shown below are 15 T cell receptor beta chains from a single sample sequenced in a study of early T cells in non-severe SARS-CoV-2 infection. TCRdb used MiXCR to reprocess the 5' RACE reads, holding one entry per CDR3 protein. The data contain under 85,000 distinct CDR3 sequences, 10% to 15% of them singletons. Material for sequencing was whole blood. The receptors stem from an adult who was a healthcare worker with PCR-confirmed SARS-CoV-2 infection or an uninfected control (not recorded which).

The chain couples TRBV5-4 to TRBJ2-3, with a possible D match to TRBD1 (5 bases). The CDR3 loop spans 14 amino acids. The V end lost 4 bases, the J end lost 2 bases, and 11 bases lay between the germline ends. Per germline, CDR1 SGHNT and CDR2 YYREEE (reference sequence). The CDR3 DNA reads as TGTGCCAGCAGCACCCGGACAAACACAGATACGCAGTATTTT. It is translated as CASSTRTNTDTQYF.

The chain uses TRBV18 and TRBJ2-1; D is undetermined. The V and J ends lost 5 bases and 8 bases respectively, with 10 bases between them. Germline CDR1 reads KGHSH; CDR2 reads LQKENI. This CDR3 is built from 12 residues. CDR3 protein: CASSAGFHEQFF. CDR3 DNA sequence: TGTGCCAGCTCAGCCGGGTTCCATGAGCAGTTCTTC. The variable domain in full, with the rest retrieved from reference TRBV18 and TRBJ2-1, is NAGVMQNPRHLVRRRGQEARLRCSPMKGHSHVYWYRQLPEEGLKFMVYLQKENIIDESGMPKERFSAEFPKEGPSILRIQQVVRGDSAAYFCASSAGFHEQFFGPGTRLTVL.

This chain connects TRBV7-2 to TRBJ1-5; D call uncertain. Germline V CDR1 and CDR2: SGHTA, FQGNSA. Trimming took off 5 bases at V and 0 bases at J, with 11 bases between the two ends. The CDR3 is 15 residues long. CDR3 protein: CASSPTDYSNQPQHF. CDR3 DNA sequence: TGTGCCAGCAGCCCGACGGATTATAGCAATCAGCCCCAGCATTTT.

V and J are TRBV12-3 or TRBV12-4 and TRBJ1-6, with D unclear. Trimming left V 6 bases short and J 3 bases short, with 9 bases between. This CDR3 spans 14 amino acids. Here the CDR3 DNA reads TGTGCCAGCAGCATACAGAGCTATAATTCACCCCTCCACTTT. Translated: CASSIQSYNSPLHF.

This sequence joins TRBV6-1 and TRBJ2-5; D perhaps matches TRBD2 (6 bases). CDR1 and CDR2 from the germline V gene are MNHNS and SASEGT. The CDR3 sequence is 12 residues long. V shed 9 bases and J shed 0 bases, with 8 bases lying between them. The CDR3 loop reads CASGGYQETQYF. The CDR3 bases are TGTGCCAGTGGGGGGTACCAAGAGACCCAGTACTTC.

This clonotype was seen many times. The CDR3 spells CSGLTSGWGNEQFF. In DNA, the CDR3 is TGCAGTGGCCTGACTAGCGGTTGGGGCAATGAGCAGTTCTTC. The chain combines TRBV20-1 with TRBJ2-1; 9 bases match TRBD2. The CDR3 loop spans 14 amino acids. CDR1 DFQATT and CDR2 SNEGSKA come from the germline V gene (reference sequence). V shed 7 bases, J shed 6 bases, and the junction held 10 bases outside the gene matches.

The CDR3 loop reads CASNLAGGEQFF. In nucleotides, the CDR3 is TGTGCCAGCAATCTAGCGGGGGGTGAGCAGTTCTTC. The V call is TRBV28, the J call TRBJ2-1, with 11 bases aligning to TRBD2. The CDR3 totals 12 residues. Germline CDR1 and CDR2: MDHEN and SYDVKM. J lost 9 bases, V lost 7 bases, and 2 bases had no gene match.

The V and J genes are TRBV28 and TRBJ1-2; 10 bases align to TRBD1. Germline CDR1 MDHEN, CDR2 SYDVKM. Trimming at V came to 5 bases and at J to 8 bases, leaving 11 bases not matched to a gene. The CDR3 has 15 residues. The CDR3 is CASSLGPGQGKGYTF. CDR3 DNA sequence: TGTGCCAGCAGTCTCGGGCCGGGACAGGGGAAAGGCTACACCTTC.

This chain uses TRBV20-1 with TRBJ2-7, with TRBD2 matching over 8 bases. The V segment lost 1 base and the J segment 2 bases; nucleotides outside the gene matches: 10. Looked up from germline, CDR1 is DFQATT and CDR2 is SNEGSKA (reference sequence). This CDR3 is 16 amino acids long. The CDR3 region has the DNA TGCAGTGCTAGAGCCTTAAATCCGGGACTAGCCTACGAGCAGTACTTC. This encodes CSARALNPGLAYEQYF.

This clonotype has a handful of counts. The chain uses TRBV25-1 and TRBJ2-7, with 7 bases lining up with TRBD1. The CDR3 runs to 12 residues. Germline trimming cut 6 bases from V and 4 bases from J; bases unmatched to any gene: 3. Germline CDR1 is MGHDK and CDR2 is SYGVNS. Here the CDR3 reads CASRDRFYEQYF. The CDR3 nucleotides read TGTGCCAGCAGGGACAGGTTTTACGAGCAGTACTTC.

The V call is TRBV20-1, the J call TRBJ2-7; D assignment may be TRBD1 or TRBD2 (6 bases each). CDR3 size: 14 residues. V was pared by 3 bases and J by 5 bases, with 17 bases between. Per the germline V gene, CDR1 is DFQATT and CDR2 is SNEGSKA (reference sequence). The CDR3 region is CSASQFRGGNEQYF. In DNA, the CDR3 is TGCAGTGCTAGTCAATTCAGGGGAGGAAACGAGCAGTACTTC.

The chain combines TRBV7-2 with TRBJ2-7; D unresolved. Germline lookup yields CDR1 SGHTA and CDR2 FQGNSA. The CDR3 spans 14 residues. Trimming took off 7 bases at V and 6 bases at J, with 19 bases between the two ends. DNA of the CDR3: TGTGCCAGCACCCAATCGGGTCGGGTGGTCGAGCAGTACTTC. As protein: CASTQSGRVVEQYF. The full variable domain, completed using reference TRBV7-2 and TRBJ2-7, is GAGVSQSPSNKVTEKGKDVELRCDPISGHTALYWYRQSLGQGLEFLIYFQGNSAPDKSGLPSDRFSAERTGGSVSTLTIQRTQQEDSAVYLCASTQSGRVVEQYFGPGTRLTVT.

This clonotype was counted only a few times. V gene TRBV25-1 combines with J gene TRBJ1-2; weak D call: TRBD1 (6 bases). This CDR3 has 14 residues. Between the trimmed V and J ends, which lost 8 bases and 4 bases, there was a span of 17 bases. Germline assignment: CDR1 MGHDK and CDR2 SYGVNS. CDR3 residues: CASQPSGVGYGYTF. CDR3 nucleotides: TGTGCCAGCCAACCCTCAGGGGTCGGCTATGGCTACACCTTC.

This clonotype has at least ten counts. The chain carries TRBV20-1 and TRBJ1-1; D is possibly TRBD1 (6 bases). This CDR3 has 15 residues. V shed 1 base and J shed 5 bases, with 17 bases lying between them. Germline V gene lookup returns CDR1 DFQATT and CDR2 SNEGSKA (reference sequence). The CDR3 protein is CSARVSGAGRTEAFF. In nucleotides, the CDR3 is TGCAGTGCTAGAGTATCAGGGGCCGGGAGGACTGAAGCTTTCTTT.

The sample holds a few counts of this clonotype. The J gene is TRBJ2-1, the V gene TRBV12-3 or TRBV12-4; D is ambiguous. The CDR3 has 12 amino acids. The V and J ends lost 1 base and 12 bases respectively, with 10 bases between them. CDR3 bases: TGTGCCAGCAGTTTAGGAGGCTTCGGGCAGTTCTTC. Amino acids: CASSLGGFGQFF.